This TCR beta chain was recorded in a study of TIL therapy for anti-PD-1-resistant metastatic lung cancer (dated by TCRdb to about 2021). Background on the whole study: Among the enrolled patients, the median age was roughly 50 years (range about 35-80), and the median tumor PD-L1 proportion score was roughly 6%. T cell receptor beta sequencing of tumor and peripheral blood was used to follow clonotypes across the tumor, the expanded TIL product and serial blood samples. The cohort was composed predominantly of lung adenocarcinoma, with four EGFR-mutant and two ALK-rearranged tumors included, and half of patients were identified as current or former smokers. Across the cohort, whole-exome sequencing showed a median non-synonymous tumor mutation burden of approximately 1.5 mutations per megabase. Summary of the overall study and its limitations: Higher clonality and lower diversity were observed in expanded TIL cultures than in baseline intratumoral T cells (median clonality approximately 6% vs 31%, p < 0.0001). The study protocol defined all tumor marker inferences as exploratory. The cohort was highly selected, including more treatment-naive, never-smoker and oncogene-addicted patients than is typical, which limits generalizability. High clonal turnover was observed in TIL culture, with many enriched product clones not detected in the baseline tumor, which suggested clonal contraction rather than faithful expansion.

TCR beta CDR3 regions were amplified from genomic DNA with the immunoSEQ v3 hsTCRB kit using bias-controlled multiplex PCR. An Illumina NextSeq 500 was used to sequence the TCR libraries, reaching approximately 2 million read pairs at survey level or about 5-6.5 million at deep level. The published analysis was carried out like this. The immunoSEQ Analyzer software assigned V, D and J genes, filtered out non-productive sequences, and reported clonality. Repertoires of infused TIL and blood were compared using productive Simpson clonality and the Morisita overlap index of productive TRB rearrangements. Imported from immuneACCESS, the table was reduced by TCRdb to in-frame sequences with V and J called. These copies leave out some clones; in studies compared against another copy, an unresolved V gene accounts for under half, and the cause of the remainder is not known. V, J and clone size derive from that table, while D and trimming were established from the DNA sequence. For this sample the table gives under 2,500 clones, of which around four fifths were detected only once. The ten largest clones represent around 7.8% of the sample.

This specimen's time point label, interpreted: pre-treatment sample, taken before nivolumab and TIL therapy. Baseline tumor samples were excised metastases, mostly pleural nodules or supraclavicular lymph nodes, from the same resection used to grow TIL. Tumors were collected before any PD-1/PD-L1 blockade, after which patients were given nivolumab, and patients who progressed were given lymphodepletion, an infusion of expanded TIL and IL-2. Between late 2017 and 2020, a dual-center phase I trial enrolled adults who had stage 4 NSCLC. The samples were obtained from a phase I trial that was single-arm and open-label and tested tumor-infiltrating lymphocyte therapy combined with nivolumab in advanced non-small cell lung cancer. Parts of each resected tumor were snap-frozen in liquid nitrogen and kept at -80 degrees C. Tumor regions of interest were selected on H&E sections by laser-capture macrodissection, were pulverized into around 15 mg aliquots, and were extracted with Qiagen Allprep kits.

A note on this clone: The clone's antigen remains unknown. Base-call qualities are not available, and no considerably larger clone is one nucleotide away.

The CDR3 spans 15 residues, from the cysteine through the phenylalanine. The DNA shown is the 45-base CDR3, in frame from base 1. The germline V gene supplies CDR1 MNHNS and CDR2 SASEGT. Trimmed from V: 1 base; trimmed from J: 0 bases; junction bases lacking a gene match: 0. The material was tumor tissue, obtained at baseline. The rearrangement combines TRBV6-1 with TRBJ2-7, with 10 bases matching TRBD1. The sequence came from a person aged 25 to 85 with non-small cell lung cancer. The bases read TGTGCCAGCAGTGAAGGGACAGGGGGCTCCTACGAGCAGTACTTC. This gives the protein CASSEGTGGSYEQYF.